Sequencing of this T cell receptor beta chain was carried out in a study of CD8 T cells in ankylosing spondylitis. Study observations and caveats: Roughly 8 highly homologous variants formed a TCR beta motif that appeared characteristic of ankylosing spondylitis blood. Researchers report that disease-linked clones proved CD8+ and relatively rare in peripheral blood. Disease-linked clones reportedly showed significant enrichment in matched ankylosing spondylitis synovial fluid.

Germline V gene sequence: CDR1 SQVTM, CDR2 ANQGSEA. The V gene end was trimmed by 6 bases and the J gene end by 5 bases; junction bases not matched to a gene: 6. This CDR3 has 14 residues. Details on this clonotype: Its specificity is unknown.

Each TCR beta library was made by quantitative 5'-RACE that incorporated molecular barcodes. TCRdb reanalysed the 5' RACE reads using MiXCR and keeps one entry per CDR3 protein. The table includes roughly 280,000 distinct CDR3 sequences, 20% detected once. Sequences were obtained from blood, either unsorted or a sorted T cell fraction (not recorded which). The rearrangement joins TRBV29-1 to TRBJ2-2, with TRBD1 identical over 10 bases. The TCR originated in a male donor with ankylosing spondylitis or in good health (not recorded which). The CDR3 loop is CSVTGGRGTGELFF. The CDR3 bases are TGCAGCGTGACAGGGGGCAGAGGGACCGGGGAGCTGTTTTTT.